The rows below give T cell receptor beta chains drawn from one sample of a study of T cell changes during pregnancy in multiple sclerosis. Assay used: immunoSEQ multiplex PCR; TCRdb lists only in-frame clones, some missing. This table holds 80,000 to 100,000 clones, approximately 95% found once. Sequencing was performed on peripheral blood, taken after pregnancy. The receptor set was obtained from a female donor with multiple sclerosis, enrolled in a pregnancy study. Both conserved end residues are part of each CDR3. A D gene is named only where the DNA matches it firmly. Some rows have no size entry. The others give once, few or many, or a class for an expanded clone.

>few|-|TRBV7-8|TRBJ2-7
TGTGCCAGCAGCCCGGACACCTCCTACGAGCAGTACTTC
CASSPDTSYEQYF
>-|-|TRBV19|TRBJ2-1
TGTGCCAGTAGTCCATGGCGGTGGGGCACGAAGGGCTACAATGAGCAGTTCTTC
CASSPWRWGTKGYNEQFF
>-|TRBD1|TRBV5-6|TRBJ1-2
TGTGCCAGCAGCTACCTACAGGGGGCAGGAGGCTACACCTTC
CASSYLQGAGGYTF
>-|TRBD1|TRBV10-3|TRBJ1-1
TGTGCCATCAGCGGGAACGGGGGGAAACAGGGGGGGAACACTGAAGCTTTCTTT
CAISGNGGKQGGNTEAFF
>once|TRBD1|TRBV19|TRBJ1-5
TGTGCCAGTAGTATAGATTTTGTTGGGACAGGGGCAGGGCAGCCCCAGCATTTT
CASSIDFVGTGAGQPQHF
>-|TRBD1|TRBV5-1|TRBJ1-2
TGCGCCAGCAGCTTGGACACGACAGGGGGCATCTATGGCTACACCTTC
CASSLDTTGGIYGYTF
>-|TRBD1|TRBV2|TRBJ1-4
TGTGCCAGCAGCCCTCTGACAGGGAATGAAAAACTGTTTTTT
CASSPLTGNEKLFF
>-|TRBD2|TRBV28|TRBJ2-1
TGTGCCAGCAGTTTATGGTCCGCCTGGACTAGCGCCCACAATGAGCAGTTCTTC
CASSLWSAWTSAHNEQFF
>-|-|TRBV29-1|TRBJ1-2
TGCAGCGTAGGAACAGGGCCTAACTATGGCTACACCTTC
CSVGTGPNYGYTF
>-|-|TRBV2|TRBJ2-7
TGTGCCAGCAGTCATCATTACGAGCAGTACTTC
CASSHHYEQYF
>-|TRBD2|TRBV15|TRBJ2-3
TGTGCCACCCGGCTAGCGGATTCCTCAGATACGCAGTATTTT
CATRLADSSDTQYF
>once|TRBD1|TRBV28|TRBJ2-4
TGTGCCAGCAGACCGACAGGGTTGAAGATAGCCAAAAACATTCAGTACTTC
CASRPTGLKIAKNIQYF
>-|-|TRBV5-1|TRBJ2-1
TGCGCCAGCAGCTTAGGACACGTCGGCTACAATGAGCAGTTCTTC
CASSLGHVGYNEQFF
>-|-|TRBV7-2|TRBJ1-2
TGTGCCAGCAGCGTACGGGGGAGGTTGGGCTACACCTTC
CASSVRGRLGYTF